This record covers a single TCR beta chain. Its antigen is not yet known. No base-level quality is on record; no much larger clone is a single base apart. The sample comes from a study of CD8 T cells in Susac syndrome (dated by TCRdb to 2018 to 2020). Study-wide context: Whether CD8+ T cell activation and differentiation in Susac syndrome was antigen driven was tested using repertoire sequencing. The study compared CD8+ T cell repertoire clonality among about a dozen healthy donors, some 14 Susac syndrome patients and 15 or so multiple sclerosis patients. Paper-wide results and their limitations: The number of individuals in the TCR sequencing and HLA analysis was acknowledged as relatively small.

Peripheral blood CD8+ and CD4+ T cells from healthy donors, Susac syndrome patients and multiple sclerosis patients were profiled using high-throughput TCR beta sequencing. The multiple sclerosis controls were treatment-naive patients who had stable or active relapsing-remitting disease and met the revised McDonald criteria. Bulk CD8+ and CD4+ T cells were purified by magnetic negative isolation, while CD8+ TEMRA cells were enriched using FACS. Blood was collected in EDTA tubes and processed within 24 hours, with PBMCs isolated through density gradient centrifugation. PBMCs destined for TCR sequencing were cryopreserved in liquid nitrogen and later thawed in a 37 °C water bath. The sorted or isolated CD4+, CD8+ and CD8+ TEMRA cells had a purity of 90% or higher. RNA was extracted with the RNeasy kit and about 0.5 to 1 ug was reverse transcribed using random hexamers. The immunoSEQ multiplex PCR assay, covering 54 Vbeta and 13 Jbeta segments, was used to amplify TCR beta CDR3 regions. PCR amplification bias was corrected by using a synthetic template baseline for primer optimization and computational correction. Processing in the source paper ran as follows. Reads were assigned to V, D and J genes according to IMGT and analyzed in immunoSEQ Analyzer, with only productive sequences retained. Clonality was calculated as one minus the Shannon entropy normalized by log2 of the number of productive unique sequences. Public and private clones were assessed among the 100 most prevalent clones of each patient and control. Susac-specific clones were defined as absent from healthy and MS cohorts, over a thousand published viral clones and other ImmuneACCESS disease sequences. TCRdb reprocessing: public reads trimmed at Q25 with fastp, clones called with MiXCR, in-frame beta chains kept. Every distinct CDR3 protein forms one entry, paired with its most common genes and DNA. None of the V and J calls come from the authors' own analysis; TCRdb made them. This sample lists some 260,000 distinct CDR3 sequences; approximately 84% were detected once. The top ten clones comprise 0.11% of the sample.

The sequenced material came from CD8+ T cells from PBMCs. The sequence came from a human donor with multiple sclerosis.

The nucleotide sequence is given as TGTGCCAGCAGCTTCTCAGGGAAACTTAACTATGGCTACACCTTC. The translation is CASSFSGKLNYGYTF. This chain is built from TRBV7-9 and TRBJ1-2; TRBD1 might be the D gene, on 5 matching bases. Taken from the germline V gene (reference sequence), the CDR1 and CDR2 loops are SEHNR and FQNEAQ. Counted from cysteine to phenylalanine, this CDR3 has 15 amino acids. Kept here is only the CDR3 DNA, which spans 45 bases and is read in frame from base 1. Relative to germline, V is 3 bases shorter and J is 1 base shorter, with 12 bases between their ends.